This T cell receptor beta chain came from a study of blood T cells in healthy people across ages. The CDR3 totals 13 residues. Trimming shortened V by 7 bases and J by 0 bases, and 9 bases separated the two germline ends. A J-beta primer mix and a sample-barcoded 5' primer were used in a second PCR of roughly 7 to 12 cycles. TCRdb re-analysed the 5' RACE reads in MiXCR, keeping a single row per CDR3 protein. The sample gives approximately 1.5 million distinct CDR3 sequences, about 31% of which show up once; around 11% is in the top ten. The study drew donors from healthy Caucasian individuals in Russia aged roughly 6 to 90.

The TCR was taken from a woman aged 25 to 39 in good health. The chain recombines TRBV12-3 or TRBV12-4 with TRBJ1-1; D is possibly TRBD1 (5 bases). The sample comprised blood. The CDR3 DNA sequence: TGTGCCAGCACCTGGGGGGTGAACACTGAAGCTTTCTTT. This sequence encodes CASTWGVNTEAFF.